This T cell receptor beta chain was retrieved from a study of T-cell memory formation after mild COVID-19. Study findings and constraints: Researchers report contracting CD4+ clones mostly in CM and EM, with CD8+ clones in EMRA. Detection of some responders pre-infection suggested pre-existing cross-reactive memory T cells participated. Contracting clones from day 15 to 85 had balanced CD4/CD8; later expanders favoured CD4+.

TCRdb itself ran the 5' RACE reads through MiXCR, one entry per CDR3 protein. The sample consists of 250,000 to 300,000 distinct CDR3 sequences, around 15% of them appearing once. Regarding this clonotype: The antigen remains undetermined.

Sequenced: PBMCs or a T cell subset sorted from them (not recorded which). The source of this sequence is a man younger than 30 who had mild COVID-19 (a few samples of this study predate the infection). Cell type and time point are not known.

In DNA form, the CDR3 reads TGTGCCAGCTTACACCCGGGCAACCTGAACACTGAAGCTTTCTTT. It specifies CASLHPGNLNTEAFF. The J gene is TRBJ1-1, the V gene TRBV7-9, with unresolved D. Trimming removed 8 bases from V and 0 bases from J, with 16 bases in between. The CDR3 consists of 15 residues. Germline V CDR1 and CDR2: SEHNR, FQNEAQ (reference sequence).